Listed below are T cell receptor beta chains from one sample, sequenced in a study of identical twins. From the 5' RACE reads, TCRdb called clonotypes with MiXCR, one entry per CDR3 protein. The table records 400,000 to 550,000 distinct CDR3 sequences, under 25% of them present only once. In addition, the sample was reused for a study of T cells expressing NK-cell markers.

Source material: CD4+ T cells sorted from blood. The source is a young woman in good health. CDR3s include the opening cysteine and the closing phenylalanine or tryptophan. Each record gives: J gene, V gene, CDR3 protein.

TRBJ2-3 TRBV7-2 CASSSLADTQYF
TRBJ2-3 TRBV27 CASSLLADRAKRGTQYF
TRBJ2-5 TRBV20-1 CSADPSGREETQYF
TRBJ2-6 TRBV12-3/TRBV12-4 CASSWTSGRTGANVLTF
TRBJ2-2 TRBV4-3 CASSQVRQGSNTGELFF
TRBJ2-2 TRBV29-1 CSAGRGMNTGELFF
TRBJ2-7 TRBV29-1 CSVEGESHEQYF
TRBJ2-3 TRBV4-3 CASSQEGRTQYF
TRBJ1-1 TRBV7-2 CASSLWTENTEAFF
TRBJ1-5 TRBV20-1 CSARKQDQPQHF
TRBJ2-5 TRBV5-1 CASSLQGAETQYF
TRBJ1-1 TRBV3-1 CASSQDTGAEAFF
TRBJ2-1 TRBV2 CASSDASGGNEQFF
TRBJ2-7 TRBV18 CASSPMDTYEQYF
TRBJ2-3 TRBV11-2 CASSLALLAGGLGTQYF
TRBJ2-4 TRBV5-1 CASSLGDVGNIQYF
TRBJ2-2 TRBV18 CASSPGRANGELFF
TRBJ2-3 TRBV5-1 CASRPGQGADTQYF
TRBJ1-1 TRBV20-1 CSARQAANTEAFF
TRBJ2-2 TRBV19 CASSIAGVTGELFF
TRBJ1-1 TRBV10-3 CAIRTWMNTEAFF
TRBJ2-1 TRBV5-1 CASSPLTSGSYNEQFF
TRBJ2-5 TRBV12-3/TRBV12-4 CASLRGFQETQYF
TRBJ1-2 TRBV9 CASSRSGGPGYTF
TRBJ2-7 TRBV6-2/TRBV6-3 CASRPWGTRTYEQYF
TRBJ2-1 TRBV20-1 CRARGREEANEQFF
TRBJ2-3 TRBV4-2 CASSQGPGADTQYF
TRBJ2-5 TRBV4-1 CASSLRTALQETQYF
TRBJ2-4 TRBV20-1 CSARGLAVMGGKNIQYF
TRBJ1-6 TRBV10-3 CAIRPGTDSHSPLHF
TRBJ1-4 TRBV15 CATSRATPGLATNEKLFF
TRBJ2-1 TRBV5-1 CASSREDRYNEQFF
TRBJ2-3 TRBV20-1 CSAIPGTSGWDDTQYF
TRBJ2-3 TRBV7-6 CASSLVQGKGTDTQYF
TRBJ1-5 TRBV20-1 CSAMIGDSNQPQHF
TRBJ2-1 TRBV7-9 CASSLRGAGNEQFF